This is a list of T cell receptor beta chains from one sample in a study of identical twins. TCRdb reanalysed the 5' RACE reads using MiXCR and keeps one entry per CDR3 protein. The sample lists roughly 720,000 distinct CDR3 sequences; approximately 18% were seen once. These sequences were also reported in another study, on T cells expressing NK-cell markers.

The specimen was PBMCs. The receptors come from a woman under 30 in good health. The CDR3 runs from the conserved cysteine through the conserved F or W. Each record gives: D gene, clone size, J gene, V gene, CDR3 protein, CDR3 DNA. The D gene is left open where the match is weak. Only part of the rows carry a size: once, few, many, or a class if the clone is expanded.

d_call: TRBD1
clone_size: -
j_call: TRBJ2-7
v_call: TRBV6-2/TRBV6-3
cdr3_aa: CASGNRGKYF
cdr3_nt: TGTGCCAGCGGAAACAGGGGAAAGTACTTC

d_call: TRBD2
clone_size: -
j_call: TRBJ2-3
v_call: TRBV20-1
cdr3_aa: CSASDSGRAEDTQYF
cdr3_nt: TGCAGTGCTTCCGATAGCGGGAGGGCCGAAGATACGCAGTATTTT

d_call: -
clone_size: -
j_call: TRBJ2-5
v_call: TRBV12-3/TRBV12-4
cdr3_aa: CASVINPGEETQYF
cdr3_nt: TGTGCCAGCGTGATCAATCCGGGAGAGGAGACCCAGTACTTC

d_call: -
clone_size: -
j_call: TRBJ2-5
v_call: TRBV20-1
cdr3_aa: CSAVGTPLQETQYF
cdr3_nt: TGCAGTGCCGTCGGGACCCCATTACAAGAGACCCAGTACTTC

d_call: -
clone_size: few
j_call: TRBJ1-1
v_call: TRBV29-1
cdr3_aa: CSVSGNTEAFF
cdr3_nt: TGCAGCGTCTCTGGGAACACTGAAGCTTTCTTT

d_call: -
clone_size: few
j_call: TRBJ2-1
v_call: TRBV10-2
cdr3_aa: CASSVSGSEGVEQFF
cdr3_nt: TGCGCCAGCAGTGTCTCGGGGAGCGAAGGAGTTGAGCAGTTCTTC

d_call: -
clone_size: many
j_call: TRBJ1-2
v_call: TRBV30
cdr3_aa: CAWSVGFNGYTF
cdr3_nt: TGTGCCTGGAGTGTTGGATTTAATGGCTACACCTTC

d_call: -
clone_size: few
j_call: TRBJ2-7
v_call: TRBV7-9
cdr3_aa: CASSFREERYF
cdr3_nt: TGTGCCAGCAGCTTTAGGGAGGAGCGGTACTTC

d_call: -
clone_size: few
j_call: TRBJ2-1
v_call: TRBV5-6
cdr3_aa: CASSSEVGSLNEQFF
cdr3_nt: TGTGCCAGCAGCTCCGAGGTAGGCAGCCTTAATGAGCAGTTCTTC

d_call: TRBD1
clone_size: -
j_call: TRBJ2-2
v_call: TRBV5-1
cdr3_aa: CASRGTDNTGELFF
cdr3_nt: TGCGCCAGCAGAGGGACAGACAACACCGGGGAGCTGTTTTTT

d_call: -
clone_size: -
j_call: TRBJ2-1
v_call: TRBV5-5
cdr3_aa: CASSLSRSSYNEQFF
cdr3_nt: TGTGCCAGCAGCTTGTCCAGGAGCTCCTACAATGAGCAGTTCTTC

d_call: TRBD2
clone_size: few
j_call: TRBJ2-2
v_call: TRBV24-1
cdr3_aa: CATGSHLAGEVGELFF
cdr3_nt: TGTGCCACGGGCTCCCACTTAGCGGGAGAAGTCGGGGAGCTGTTTTTT

d_call: -
clone_size: many
j_call: TRBJ2-2
v_call: TRBV12-3/TRBV12-4
cdr3_aa: CASSRLDTGELFF
cdr3_nt: TGTGCCAGCAGTCGCCTGGACACCGGGGAGCTGTTTTTT

d_call: TRBD2
clone_size: -
j_call: TRBJ2-7
v_call: TRBV4-2
cdr3_aa: CASSQGEGDYPYEQYF
cdr3_nt: TGTGCCAGCAGCCAAGGAGAAGGGGACTACCCCTACGAGCAGTACTTC

d_call: TRBD2
clone_size: few
j_call: TRBJ2-7
v_call: TRBV6-5
cdr3_aa: CASIIRGGQDYEQYF
cdr3_nt: TGTGCCAGCATTATCCGGGGGGGTCAGGACTACGAGCAGTACTTC

d_call: -
clone_size: few
j_call: TRBJ2-7
v_call: TRBV2
cdr3_aa: CASRAETGILKEQYF
cdr3_nt: TGTGCCAGCAGAGCGGAGACAGGCATCCTTAAGGAGCAGTACTTC

d_call: TRBD2
clone_size: few
j_call: TRBJ2-7
v_call: TRBV5-5
cdr3_aa: CASRYGTSGRYEQYF
cdr3_nt: TGTGCCAGCAGGTACGGGACTAGCGGGCGCTACGAGCAGTACTTC

d_call: TRBD2
clone_size: -
j_call: TRBJ2-3
v_call: TRBV20-1
cdr3_aa: CSAKTSGRAGGTDTQYF
cdr3_nt: TGCAGTGCGAAGACTAGCGGGAGGGCGGGTGGCACAGATACGCAGTATTTT

d_call: TRBD2
clone_size: few
j_call: TRBJ2-3
v_call: TRBV7-2
cdr3_aa: CASTIGLAAGGDTQYF
cdr3_nt: TGTGCCAGCACTATAGGACTAGCGGCTGGCGGAGATACGCAGTATTTT

d_call: -
clone_size: few
j_call: TRBJ2-7
v_call: TRBV20-1
cdr3_aa: CSARDGHLSGEQYF
cdr3_nt: TGCAGTGCTAGAGACGGGCACCTTAGCGGCGAGCAGTACTTC

d_call: TRBD2
clone_size: -
j_call: TRBJ2-1
v_call: TRBV6-2/TRBV6-3
cdr3_aa: CASSHSLSGTSGISYNEQFF
cdr3_nt: TGTGCCAGCAGCCACAGCCTCTCCGGGACTAGCGGGATAAGCTACAATGAGCAGTTCTTC

d_call: -
clone_size: few
j_call: TRBJ1-2
v_call: TRBV20-1
cdr3_aa: CSAGTSAINYGYTF
cdr3_nt: TGCAGTGCCGGCACATCGGCAATTAACTATGGCTACACCTTC

d_call: -
clone_size: -
j_call: TRBJ1-5
v_call: TRBV27
cdr3_aa: CASRGLWWQPQHF
cdr3_nt: TGTGCCAGCAGGGGTCTGTGGTGGCAGCCCCAGCATTTT

d_call: TRBD2
clone_size: -
j_call: TRBJ2-2
v_call: TRBV2
cdr3_aa: CASSLIGTTNTGELFF
cdr3_nt: TGTGCCAGCAGTCTTATAGGGACTACGAACACCGGGGAGCTGTTTTTT